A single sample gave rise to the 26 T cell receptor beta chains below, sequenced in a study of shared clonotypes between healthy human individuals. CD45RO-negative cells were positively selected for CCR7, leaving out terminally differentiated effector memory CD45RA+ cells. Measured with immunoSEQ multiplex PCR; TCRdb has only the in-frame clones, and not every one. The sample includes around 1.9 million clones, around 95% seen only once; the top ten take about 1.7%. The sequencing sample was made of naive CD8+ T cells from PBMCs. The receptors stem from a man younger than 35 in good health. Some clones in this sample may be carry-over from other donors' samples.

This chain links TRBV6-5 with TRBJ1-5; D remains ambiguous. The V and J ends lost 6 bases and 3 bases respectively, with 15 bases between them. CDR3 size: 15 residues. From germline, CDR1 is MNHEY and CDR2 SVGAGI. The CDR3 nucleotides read TGTGCCAGCAGCCTGAATGAGGGATCCAATCAGCCCCAGCATTTT. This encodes CASSLNEGSNQPQHF.

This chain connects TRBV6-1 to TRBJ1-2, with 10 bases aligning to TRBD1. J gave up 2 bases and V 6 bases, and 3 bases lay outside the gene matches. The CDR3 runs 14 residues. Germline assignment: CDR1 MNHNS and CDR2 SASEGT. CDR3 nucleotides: TGTGCCAGCAGATGGACAGGGGGGAACTATGGCTACACCTTC. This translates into CASRWTGGNYGYTF.

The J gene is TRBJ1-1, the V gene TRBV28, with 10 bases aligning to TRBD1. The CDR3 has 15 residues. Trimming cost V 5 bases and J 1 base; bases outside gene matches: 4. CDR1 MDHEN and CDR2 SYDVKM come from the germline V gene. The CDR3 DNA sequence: TGTGCCAGCAGTCCCTGGACAGGGGGGAACACTGAAGCTTTCTTT. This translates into CASSPWTGGNTEAFF.

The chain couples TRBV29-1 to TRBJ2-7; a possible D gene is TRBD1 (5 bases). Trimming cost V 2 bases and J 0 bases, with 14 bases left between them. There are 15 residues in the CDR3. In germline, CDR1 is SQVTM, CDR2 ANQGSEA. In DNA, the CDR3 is TGCAGCGTTGAAACGGTCGACAGAGCCTCCTACGAGCAGTACTTC. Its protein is CSVETVDRASYEQYF.

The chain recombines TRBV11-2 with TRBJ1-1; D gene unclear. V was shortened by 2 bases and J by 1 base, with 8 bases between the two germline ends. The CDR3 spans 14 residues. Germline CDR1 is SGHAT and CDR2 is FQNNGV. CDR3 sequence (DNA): TGTGCCAGCAGCTTACCTGACCCGAACACTGAAGCTTTCTTT. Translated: CASSLPDPNTEAFF.

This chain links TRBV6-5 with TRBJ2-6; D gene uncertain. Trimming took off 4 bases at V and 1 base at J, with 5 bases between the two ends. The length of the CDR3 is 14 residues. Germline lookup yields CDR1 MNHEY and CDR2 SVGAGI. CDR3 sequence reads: CASSWVSGANVLTF. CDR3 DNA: TGTGCCAGCAGTTGGGTTTCTGGGGCCAACGTCCTGACTTTC.

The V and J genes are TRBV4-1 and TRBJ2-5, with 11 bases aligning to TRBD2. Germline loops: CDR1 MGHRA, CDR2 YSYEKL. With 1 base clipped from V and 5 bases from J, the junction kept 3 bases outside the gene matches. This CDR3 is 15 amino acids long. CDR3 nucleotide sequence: TGCGCCAGCAGCCAAGTTAGCGGGAGGGAGGAGACCCAGTACTTC. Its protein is CASSQVSGREETQYF.

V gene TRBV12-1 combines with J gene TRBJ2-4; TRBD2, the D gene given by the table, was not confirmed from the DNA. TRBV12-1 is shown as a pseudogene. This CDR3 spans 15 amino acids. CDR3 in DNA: TGTGCCAGCAGCTTTGGGACTAGCGGCAAAAACATTCAGTACTTC. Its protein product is CASSFGTSGKNIQYF.

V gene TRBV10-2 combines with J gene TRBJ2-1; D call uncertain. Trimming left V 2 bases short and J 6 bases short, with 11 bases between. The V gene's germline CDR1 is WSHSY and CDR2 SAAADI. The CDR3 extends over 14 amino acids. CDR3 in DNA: TGCGCCAGCAGTGAGCTGGATAGCAGCAATGAGCAGTTCTTC. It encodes CASSELDSSNEQFF.

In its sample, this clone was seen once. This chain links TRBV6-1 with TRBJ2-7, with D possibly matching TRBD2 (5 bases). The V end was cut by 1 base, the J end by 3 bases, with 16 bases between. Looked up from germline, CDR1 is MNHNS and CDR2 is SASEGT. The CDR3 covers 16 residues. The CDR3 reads CASSEDTVRRDYEQYF. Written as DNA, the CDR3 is TGTGCCAGCAGTGAAGATACCGTCCGCCGGGACTACGAGCAGTACTTC.

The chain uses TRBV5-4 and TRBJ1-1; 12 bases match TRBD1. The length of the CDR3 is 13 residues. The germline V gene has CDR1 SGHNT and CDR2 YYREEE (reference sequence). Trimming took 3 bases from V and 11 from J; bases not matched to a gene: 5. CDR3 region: CASSSGQGARAFF. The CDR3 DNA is TGTGCCAGCAGCTCGGGACAGGGGGCTCGGGCTTTCTTT.

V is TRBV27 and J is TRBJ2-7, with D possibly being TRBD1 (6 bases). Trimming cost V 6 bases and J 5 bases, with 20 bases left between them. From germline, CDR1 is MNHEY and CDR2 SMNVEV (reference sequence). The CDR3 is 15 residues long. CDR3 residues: CASRENRAVVHEQYF. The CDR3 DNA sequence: TGTGCCAGCAGGGAAAACAGGGCTGTCGTCCACGAGCAGTACTTC.

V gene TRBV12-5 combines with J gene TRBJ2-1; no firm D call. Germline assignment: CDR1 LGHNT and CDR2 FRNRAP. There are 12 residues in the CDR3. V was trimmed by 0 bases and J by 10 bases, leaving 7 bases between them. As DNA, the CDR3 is TGTGCTAGTGGTTTGGTATTTCGCGAGCAGTTCTTC. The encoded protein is CASGLVFREQFF. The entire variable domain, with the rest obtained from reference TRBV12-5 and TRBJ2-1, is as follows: DARVTQTPRHKVTEMGQEVTMRCQPILGHNTVFWYRQTMMQGLELLAYFRNRAPLDDSGMPKDRFSAEMPDATLATLKIQPSEPRDSAVYFCASGLVFREQFFGPGTRLTVL.

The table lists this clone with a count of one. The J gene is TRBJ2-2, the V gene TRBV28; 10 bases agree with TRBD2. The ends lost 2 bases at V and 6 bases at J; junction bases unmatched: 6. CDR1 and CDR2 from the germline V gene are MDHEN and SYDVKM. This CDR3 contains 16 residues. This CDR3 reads CASSLLPGLASGELFF. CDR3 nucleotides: TGTGCCAGCAGTTTACTCCCGGGACTAGCGTCCGGGGAGCTGTTTTTT.

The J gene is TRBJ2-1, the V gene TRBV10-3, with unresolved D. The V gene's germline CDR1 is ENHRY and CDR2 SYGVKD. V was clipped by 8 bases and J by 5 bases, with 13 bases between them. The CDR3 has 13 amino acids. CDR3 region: CAIYLEPNNEQFF. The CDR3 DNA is TGTGCCATCTACTTGGAACCAAACAATGAGCAGTTCTTC.

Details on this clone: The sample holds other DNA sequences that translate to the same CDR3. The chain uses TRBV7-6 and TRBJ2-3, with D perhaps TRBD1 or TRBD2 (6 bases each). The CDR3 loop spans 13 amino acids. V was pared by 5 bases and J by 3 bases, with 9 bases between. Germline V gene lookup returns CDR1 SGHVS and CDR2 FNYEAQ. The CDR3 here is CASSRGRTDTQYF. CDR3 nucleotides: TGTGCCAGCAGCCGGGGGCGGACAGATACGCAGTATTTT.

The CDR3 coding sequence is TGTGCCAGCAGCTTAGTAGGTTCCCTGAACACTGAAGCTTTCTTT. Amino acids: CASSLVGSLNTEAFF. V is TRBV7-9 and J is TRBJ1-1; D not resolved. The germline gives CDR1 SEHNR, CDR2 FQNEAQ (reference sequence). V lost 1 base to trimming and J lost 0 bases, with 9 bases between them. This CDR3 has 15 residues.

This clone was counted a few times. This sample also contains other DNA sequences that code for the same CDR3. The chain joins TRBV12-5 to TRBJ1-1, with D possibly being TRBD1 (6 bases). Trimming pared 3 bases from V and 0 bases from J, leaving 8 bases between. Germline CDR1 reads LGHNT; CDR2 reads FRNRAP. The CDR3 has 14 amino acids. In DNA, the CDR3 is TGTGCTAGTGGTTTTGGGGGCCTGAACACTGAAGCTTTCTTT. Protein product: CASGFGGLNTEAFF.

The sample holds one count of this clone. In nucleotides, the CDR3 is TGTGCCAGCAGTTACGGGGGAGGATCCGAGCAGTACTTC. Protein: CASSYGGGSEQYF. The rearrangement links TRBV6-5 to TRBJ2-7; D is possibly TRBD2 (6 bases). Trimming removed 2 bases at V and 6 bases at J, with 11 bases between. Germline values: CDR1 MNHEY, CDR2 SVGAGI. CDR3 length: 13 residues.

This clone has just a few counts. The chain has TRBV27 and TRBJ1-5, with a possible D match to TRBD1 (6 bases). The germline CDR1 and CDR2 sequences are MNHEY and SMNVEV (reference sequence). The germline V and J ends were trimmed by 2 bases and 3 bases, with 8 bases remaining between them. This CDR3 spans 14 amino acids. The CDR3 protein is CASSLRTANQPQHF. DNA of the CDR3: TGTGCCAGCAGTTTAAGGACAGCCAATCAGCCCCAGCATTTT.

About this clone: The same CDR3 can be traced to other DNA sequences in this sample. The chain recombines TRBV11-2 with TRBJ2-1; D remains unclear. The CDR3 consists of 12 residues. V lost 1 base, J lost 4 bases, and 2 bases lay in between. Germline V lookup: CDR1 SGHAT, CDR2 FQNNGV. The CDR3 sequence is CASSLGYNEQFF. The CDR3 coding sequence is TGTGCCAGCAGCTTAGGATACAATGAGCAGTTCTTC.

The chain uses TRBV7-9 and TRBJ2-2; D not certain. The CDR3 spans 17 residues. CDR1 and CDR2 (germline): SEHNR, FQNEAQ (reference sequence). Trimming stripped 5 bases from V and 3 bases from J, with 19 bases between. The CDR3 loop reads CASSPRGRESDTGELFF. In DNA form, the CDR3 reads TGTGCCAGCAGCCCCCGCGGAAGAGAGTCGGACACCGGGGAGCTGTTTTTT. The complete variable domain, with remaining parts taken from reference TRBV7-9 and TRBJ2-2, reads DTGVSQNPRHKITKRGQNVTFRCDPISEHNRLYWYRQTLGQGPEFLTYFQNEAQLEKSRLLSDRFSAERPKGSFSTLEIQRTEQGDSAMYLCASSPRGRESDTGELFFGEGSRLTVL.

In nucleotides, the CDR3 is TGCGCCAGCAGCCAAGATCGGACAGGGGTTGCAGAGACCCAGTACTTC. Residues: CASSQDRTGVAETQYF. V and J are TRBV4-3 and TRBJ2-5; 9 bases match TRBD1. Trimming took 0 bases from V and 4 from J; bases not matched to a gene: 6. CDR3 size: 16 residues. Germline CDR1 and CDR2: LGHNA and YSLEER.

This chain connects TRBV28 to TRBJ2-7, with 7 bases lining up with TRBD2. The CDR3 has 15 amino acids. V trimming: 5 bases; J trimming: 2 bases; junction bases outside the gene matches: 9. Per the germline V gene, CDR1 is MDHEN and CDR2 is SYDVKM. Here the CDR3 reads CASSNGGEGPYEQYF. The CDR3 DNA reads TGTGCCAGCAGTAATGGGGGGGAGGGGCCCTACGAGCAGTACTTC.

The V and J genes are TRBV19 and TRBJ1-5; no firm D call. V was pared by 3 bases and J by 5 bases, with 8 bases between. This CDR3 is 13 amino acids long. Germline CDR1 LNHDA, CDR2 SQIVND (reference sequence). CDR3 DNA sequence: TGTGCCAGTAGTATTTCCGATTATCAGCCCCAGCATTTT. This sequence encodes CASSISDYQPQHF.

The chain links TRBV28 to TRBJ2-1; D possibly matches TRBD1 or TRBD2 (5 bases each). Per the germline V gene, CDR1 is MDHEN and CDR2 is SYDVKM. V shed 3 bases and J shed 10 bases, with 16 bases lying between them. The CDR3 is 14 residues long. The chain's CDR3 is CASSLVGFWGEQFF. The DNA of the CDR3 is TGTGCCAGCAGTTTGGTCGGCTTTTGGGGGGAGCAGTTCTTC. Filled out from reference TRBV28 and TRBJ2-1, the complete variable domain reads DVKVTQSSRYLVKRTGEKVFLECVQDMDHENMFWYRQDPGLGLRLIYFSYDVKMKEKGDIPEGYSVSREKKERFSLILESASTNQTSMYLCASSLVGFWGEQFFGPGTRLTVL.